This T cell receptor beta chain emerged from a study of T cell repertoires in cytomegalovirus infection. A note on this clonotype: Its antigen is unidentified.

Each CDR3 protein is one row after TCRdb ran MiXCR on the reads. The data contain approximately 500,000 distinct CDR3 sequences, 16% of them singletons. The study, taken as a whole, reports: In two of eight donors, the top clonotype was HLA-C-restricted CMV-specific.

The CDR3 extends over 18 amino acids. Looked up from germline, CDR1 is KGHDR and CDR2 is SFDVKD. The V segment lost 0 bases and the J segment 7 bases; nucleotides outside the gene matches: 9. The receptor's source is a human donor in good health (CMV status not recorded). Some clones in this sample may be carry-over from other donors' samples. The chain links TRBV24-1 to TRBJ2-1; TRBD1 aligns across 12 bases. The specimen was CD8+ T cells from PBMCs. CDR3 region: CATSDLPGQGASENEQFF. DNA for the CDR3: TGTGCCACCAGTGATTTGCCGGGACAGGGGGCGAGTGAGAATGAGCAGTTCTTC.